The clone carrying this T cell receptor beta chain was recorded a few times. This sample stems from a study of blood T cells in healthy people across ages. Per sample, a minimum of 6.5 million PBMCs were isolated. It was with a sample-barcoded 5' primer and a J-beta primer mix that a second PCR of roughly 6 to 12 cycles was run. Each cDNA was tagged by a template-switch adaptor containing 12 random nucleotides. One entry per CDR3 protein, called by TCRdb with MiXCR from the 5' RACE reads. The table lists 850,000 to 950,000 distinct CDR3 sequences, under 30% of them singletons. V was clipped by 6 bases and J by 3 bases; unmatched bases: 6. The CDR3 has 14 amino acids. Germline V CDR1 and CDR2: DFQATT, SNEGSKA (reference sequence).

The sample comprised blood. The source is a woman aged 80 or over in good health. This chain joins TRBV20-1 and TRBJ1-5; TRBD1 matches 9 bases. This chain's CDR3 is CSAIQGASNQPQHF. CDR3 DNA: TGCAGTGCAATACAGGGGGCGTCCAATCAGCCCCAGCATTTT.